The 23 T cell receptor beta chains reported below all come from one sample, sequenced in a study of cytomegalovirus exposure and HLA in healthy donors. The study ran its PCR with 60 Vbeta and 13 Jbeta primers. Method: immunoSEQ multiplex PCR; TCRdb's copy keeps in-frame clones and lacks some. The sample contains roughly 98,000 clones, more than 60% of which appear only once. Sequencing input: PBMCs. Receptors originate from a man in his fifties or sixties in good health and CMV-seronegative.

This clone was counted only a few times. For the CDR3, the DNA is TGCGCCAGCAGCGTCCAACAGGGGGCAGGCTATGGCTACACCTTC. Residues: CASSVQQGAGYGYTF. This chain connects TRBV5-1 to TRBJ1-2, with 9 bases that match TRBD1. The junction had 8 bases not matched to a gene; V was cut back by 4 bases and J by 4 bases. From germline, CDR1 is SGHRS and CDR2 YFSETQ. The CDR3 has 15 amino acids.

The genes are TRBV27 and TRBJ2-7, with D unclear. Trimming stripped 5 bases from V and 3 bases from J, with 14 bases between. The V gene's germline CDR1 is MNHEY and CDR2 SMNVEV (reference sequence). The CDR3 totals 14 residues. Here the CDR3 reads CASSPLGLVYEQYF. The CDR3 DNA is TGTGCCAGCAGTCCCCTAGGCCTCGTCTACGAGCAGTACTTC.

The V gene is TRBV5-1, the J gene TRBJ2-7; D ambiguous. The CDR3 runs 14 residues. The germline V gene has CDR1 SGHRS and CDR2 YFSETQ. V dropped 1 base and J dropped 0 bases, with 8 bases sitting between them. Here the CDR3 reads CASSLLSGSYEQYF. The CDR3 nucleotides read TGCGCCAGCAGCTTGTTGTCCGGCTCCTACGAGCAGTACTTC.

The chain uses TRBV9 and TRBJ2-1, with D possibly matching TRBD1 (6 bases). Trimming stripped 4 bases from V and 4 bases from J, with 12 bases between. The length of the CDR3 is 14 residues. Germline CDR1 and CDR2: SGDLS and YYNGEE. CDR3 loop: CASSPRTAYNEQFF. CDR3 DNA: TGTGCCAGCAGCCCCCGGACAGCTTACAATGAGCAGTTCTTC.

The chain combines TRBV6-5 with TRBJ1-4, with TRBD1 identical over 8 bases. V gave up 6 bases and J gave up 6 bases; unmatched junction bases: 6. The CDR3 has 14 amino acids. Looked up from germline, CDR1 is MNHEY and CDR2 is SVGAGI. The CDR3 protein is CASRPGGSYEKLFF. Written as DNA, the CDR3 is TGTGCCAGCAGGCCAGGGGGCTCTTATGAAAAACTGTTTTTT.

As DNA, the CDR3 is TGTGCCAGCAGAAGATTCAGTTCCATGAACACTGAAGCTTTCTTT. It yields the protein CASRRFSSMNTEAFF. The V call is TRBV6-5, the J call TRBJ1-1; D is unclear. Germline CDR1 MNHEY, CDR2 SVGAGI. Between the trimmed V and J ends, which lost 6 bases and 0 bases, there was a span of 14 bases. The CDR3 runs 15 residues.

The CDR3 DNA reads as TGTGCCAGCAGTTACCGGGGTACGAAGGATTCACCCCTCCACTTT. This encodes CASSYRGTKDSPLHF. The J gene is TRBJ1-6, the V gene TRBV6-5; D is uncertain. The CDR3 extends over 15 amino acids. V was trimmed by 2 bases and J by 8 bases, leaving 13 bases between them. Germline V gives CDR1 MNHEY, CDR2 SVGAGI.

This rearrangement joins TRBV6-1 to TRBJ2-3; weak D call: TRBD1 (5 bases). The CDR3 contains 14 residues. Germline loops: CDR1 MNHNS, CDR2 SASEGT. The V end was cut by 7 bases, the J end by 4 bases, with 15 bases between. CDR3 amino acids: CASKDTWAPDTQYF. The DNA for the CDR3 is TGTGCCAGCAAGGACACCTGGGCCCCAGATACGCAGTATTTT.

The V call is TRBV9, the J call TRBJ1-3; D ambiguous. Between the trimmed V and J ends, which lost 4 bases and 0 bases, there was a span of 8 bases. This CDR3 has 14 amino acids. CDR1 and CDR2 from the germline V gene are SGDLS and YYNGEE. CDR3: CASSTTGSGNTIYF. The CDR3 DNA follows: TGTGCCAGCAGCACGACGGGCTCTGGAAACACCATATATTTT.

V is TRBV11-2 and J is TRBJ2-5; 7 bases agree with TRBD2. The J call may be wrong; the DNA end is better matched by TRBJ2-7. Germline CDR1 and CDR2: SGHAT and FQNNGV. The CDR3 extends over 15 amino acids. CDR3 sequence (DNA): TGTGCCAGCAGCTTAGCGGGAGGTAGACTCTACGAGCAGTACTTC. It specifies CASSLAGGRLYEQYF.

The chain couples TRBV19 to TRBJ2-4; maybe TRBD1 (6 bases). This CDR3 has 17 residues. The V gene lost 2 bases and the J gene lost 6 bases, with 20 bases spanning the gap. The germline CDR1 and CDR2 sequences are LNHDA and SQIVND (reference sequence). CDR3 nucleotide sequence: TGTGCCAGTAGTATAAACCTACAGGGTAGACAAAGAAACATTCAGTACTTC. It yields the protein CASSINLQGRQRNIQYF.

V gene TRBV27 combines with J gene TRBJ2-1, with a possible D match to TRBD2 (5 bases). In germline, CDR1 is MNHEY, CDR2 SMNVEV (reference sequence). Trimming took off 2 bases at V and 3 bases at J, with 11 bases between the two ends. The CDR3 is made up of 15 amino acids. CDR3 protein: CASSLAGNRYNEQFF. The CDR3 DNA reads as TGTGCCAGCAGTTTAGCCGGGAACCGCTACAATGAGCAGTTCTTC.

This clone has a handful of counts. The chain couples TRBV7-3 to TRBJ2-1; 8 positions match TRBD1. V gave up 5 bases and J gave up 8 bases; unmatched junction bases: 5. This CDR3 is 13 amino acids long. Germline lookup yields CDR1 SGHTA and CDR2 FQGTGA. The CDR3 DNA reads TGTGCCAGCAGCACGCAGGGGGCGGATGAGCAGTTCTTC. It yields the protein CASSTQGADEQFF.

This clone was seen only once. The chain uses TRBV19 and TRBJ1-4; D may be TRBD1 (6 bases). The CDR3 loop spans 16 amino acids. V lost 6 bases and J 3 bases, leaving 17 bases between the germline ends. CDR1 and CDR2 (germline): LNHDA, SQIVND (reference sequence). The CDR3, as DNA: TGTGCCAGTAGACGAACTGGGCAGGGGTCTAATGAAAAACTGTTTTTT. Protein: CASRRTGQGSNEKLFF. The full variable domain, completed using reference TRBV19 and TRBJ1-4, is DGGITQSPKYLFRKEGQNVTLSCEQNLNHDAMYWYRQDPGQGLRLIYYSQIVNDFQKGDIAEGYSVSREKKESFPLTVTSAQKNPTAFYLCASRRTGQGSNEKLFFGSGTQLSVL.

This chain connects TRBV6-5 to TRBJ1-1, with 10 bases matching TRBD1. The junction had 3 bases not matched to a gene; V was cut back by 6 bases and J by 11 bases. CDR3 length equals 11 residues. Germline CDR1 reads MNHEY; CDR2 reads SVGAGI. CDR3 loop: CASRRGQGAFF. CDR3 bases: TGTGCCAGCAGGCGGGGACAGGGGGCTTTCTTT.

V and J are TRBV4-1 and TRBJ2-5; 10 bases are a match to TRBD1. V lost 0 bases, J lost 4 bases, and 11 bases stayed unmatched. The CDR3 loop spans 18 amino acids. Germline CDR1 reads MGHRA; CDR2 reads YSYEKL. The CDR3 region has the DNA TGCGCCAGCAGCCAAGAAAGGGAACGGACAGGGGGAAGAGAGACCCAGTACTTC. This sequence encodes CASSQERERTGGRETQYF.

V gene TRBV4-1 combines with J gene TRBJ2-7; D gene ambiguous. The CDR3 loop spans 13 amino acids. The germline V gene has CDR1 MGHRA and CDR2 YSYEKL. V was cut by 0 bases and J by 6 bases, with 9 bases left in between. DNA for the CDR3: TGCGCCAGCAGCCAAGAAAAACAGTTCGAGCAGTACTTC. Encoded protein: CASSQEKQFEQYF.

V gene TRBV7-2 combines with J gene TRBJ2-1; 8 bases line up with TRBD2. Trimming cost V 1 base and J 5 bases; bases outside gene matches: 7. Germline CDR1 reads SGHTA; CDR2 reads FQGNSA. The CDR3 loop spans 16 amino acids. CDR3 nucleotides: TGTGCCAGCAGCTTAGTGGGCGGGGGGCTACACAATGAGCAGTTCTTC. It yields the protein CASSLVGGGLHNEQFF.

V is TRBV28 and J is TRBJ1-5, with a tentative D call TRBD1 (6 bases). The CDR3 is 15 amino acids. V gave up 5 bases and J gave up 2 bases, with 13 bases separating them. Germline CDR1 and CDR2: MDHEN and SYDVKM. The chain's CDR3 is CASSDEQGRNQPQHF. DNA for the CDR3: TGTGCCAGCAGTGATGAACAGGGTCGCAATCAGCCCCAGCATTTT.

CDR3 residues: CASSPDTGAYGYTF. The CDR3 nucleotides read TGTGCCAGCAGCCCCGACACAGGGGCCTATGGCTACACCTTC. This chain links TRBV5-6 with TRBJ1-2; 7 nucleotides match TRBD1. The CDR3 runs 14 residues. Germline CDR1 reads SGHDT; CDR2 reads YYEEEE. The junction had 7 bases not matched to a gene; V was cut back by 4 bases and J by 4 bases.

This clone was counted only a few times. The chain uses TRBV5-1 and TRBJ2-1; 9 bases align to TRBD1. Germline V CDR1 and CDR2: SGHRS, YFSETQ. The CDR3 is 18 residues long. With V trimmed by 0 bases and J by 1 base, 8 bases remained unmatched. CDR3 bases: TGCGCCAGCAGCTTGGTTCCCGCAGGACAGGGGTCCTACAATGAGCAGTTCTTC. Its translation is CASSLVPAGQGSYNEQFF.

This chain joins TRBV19 and TRBJ1-5, with 7 bases identical to TRBD1. The CDR3 covers 15 residues. V gave up 6 bases and J gave up 4 bases; unmatched junction bases: 9. CDR1 and CDR2 (germline): LNHDA, SQIVND (reference sequence). The CDR3 spells CASRRTGTDNQPQHF. The DNA of the CDR3 is TGTGCCAGTAGGCGTACCGGGACAGATAATCAGCCCCAGCATTTT.

This clone occurred a few times. V usage is TRBV29-1 and J usage is TRBJ2-7; 8 nucleotides line up with TRBD1. Germline V gene lookup returns CDR1 SQVTM and CDR2 ANQGSEA. The V segment lost 5 bases and the J segment 1 base; nucleotides outside the gene matches: 16. The CDR3 is made up of 17 amino acids. The CDR3 DNA is TGCAGCGTTCGGAGGGGGACTGGACAGGGCGTTTCCTACGAGCAGTACTTC. Its translation: CSVRRGTGQGVSYEQYF.